Each of the 17 T cell receptor beta chains below was sequenced from the same sample in a study of OX40 agonist ivuxolimab in advanced cancers. Measured with immunoSEQ multiplex PCR; TCRdb has only the in-frame clones, and not every one. The sample has tens of thousands of clones; roughly four fifths are singletons. Sequencing used CD4+ or CD8+ T cells sorted from blood, obtained in a trial of the OX40 agonist ivuxolimab. The receptors stem from an adult with an advanced solid tumor such as melanoma, head and neck, liver or kidney cancer.

V and J are TRBV9 and TRBJ2-1; 10 bases fit TRBD2. This CDR3 region has 16 residues. CDR1 SGDLS and CDR2 YYNGEE come from the germline V gene. With 5 bases clipped from V and 2 bases from J, the junction kept 7 bases outside the gene matches. CDR3 in DNA: TGTGCCAGCAGTTTAGCGGGAGGCGTACCCTACAATGAGCAGTTCTTC. Translation: CASSLAGGVPYNEQFF.

This clone has only one observation. The gene calls are TRBV11-3 and TRBJ2-5, with D perhaps matching TRBD1 (5 bases). Germline V gene lookup returns CDR1 SGHNT and CDR2 YENEEA. The V end lost 5 bases, the J end lost 5 bases, and 18 bases lay between the germline ends. The CDR3 covers 15 residues. In DNA form, the CDR3 reads TGTGCCAGCAGCCAGGGTTTACAAGGGGCTGAGACCCAGTACTTC. The encoded protein is CASSQGLQGAETQYF.

The V call is TRBV5-1, the J call TRBJ2-3, with no clear D. Germline assignment: CDR1 SGHRS and CDR2 YFSETQ. Trimming took off 0 bases at V and 2 bases at J, with 7 bases between the two ends. CDR3 length: 14 residues. CDR3 amino acids: CASSLDSSTDTQYF. In DNA, the CDR3 is TGCGCCAGCAGCTTGGATTCGTCCACAGATACGCAGTATTTT.

The V call is TRBV5-1, the J call TRBJ1-5; D may be TRBD1 (5 bases). The CDR3 is 14 amino acids. Germline CDR1 and CDR2: SGHRS and YFSETQ. Between the trimmed V and J ends, which lost 5 bases and 7 bases, there was a span of 16 bases. The CDR3 spells CASSYGTGGQPQHF. The CDR3 DNA is TGCGCCAGCAGTTATGGGACTGGGGGACAGCCCCAGCATTTT.

By sample share, this clone is medium-sized. V and J are TRBV28 and TRBJ1-2; D is possibly TRBD1 (6 bases). Trimming cost V 7 bases and J 7 bases, with 13 bases left between them. The CDR3 sequence is 12 residues long. From germline, CDR1 is MDHEN and CDR2 SYDVKM. Here the CDR3 DNA reads TGTGCCAGCAAGGGCAGGGGCACTGGCTACACCTTC. It codes for CASKGRGTGYTF.

The chain uses TRBV7-8 and TRBJ2-7; 9 bases align to TRBD1. This CDR3 comprises 14 residues. Germline CDR1 SGHVS, CDR2 FQNEAQ. V was clipped by 3 bases and J by 5 bases; unmatched bases: 5. CDR3 bases: TGTGCCAGCAGCTTCAGGACAGGGGTAAACGAGCAGTACTTC. This codes for CASSFRTGVNEQYF.

The table lists this clone with a few counts. The rearrangement links TRBV7-9 to TRBJ1-3; weak D call: TRBD1 (6 bases). Germline-derived CDR1 and CDR2 are SEHNR and FQNEAQ (reference sequence). This CDR3 is 13 amino acids long. V was trimmed by 6 bases and J by 8 bases, leaving 14 bases between them. The CDR3 region is CASRNRVSDTIYF. Written as DNA, the CDR3 is TGTGCCAGCAGAAACAGGGTATCGGACACCATATATTTT. Full variable domain (remainder filled in from reference TRBV7-9 and TRBJ1-3): DTGVSQNPRHKITKRGQNVTFRCDPISEHNRLYWYRQTLGQGPEFLTYFQNEAQLEKSRLLSDRFSAERPKGSFSTLEIQRTEQGDSAMYLCASRNRVSDTIYFGEGSWLTVV.

The rearrangement links TRBV11-2 to TRBJ2-7; 9 positions match TRBD1. J gave up 3 bases and V 7 bases, and 4 bases lay outside the gene matches. The CDR3 consists of 13 residues. Germline loops: CDR1 SGHAT, CDR2 FQNNGV. This CDR3 reads CASNRDRVYEQYF. CDR3 nucleotides: TGTGCCAGCAACCGGGACAGGGTCTACGAGCAGTACTTC.

To note about this clone: The germline gene is not matched at one end of the junction; a read error may be the cause. The chain couples TRBV7-7 to TRBJ2-5; D might be TRBD2 (6 bases). The CDR3 loop spans 15 amino acids. Germline V gives CDR1 SSHAT, CDR2 FNYEAQ (reference sequence). The CDR3 DNA sequence: TGTGCTAGCAGCTTACCTGGAGGGACCCGGGAGACCCAGTACTTC. Protein product: CASSLPGGTRETQYF.

This chain connects TRBV5-6 to TRBJ1-6, with D unresolved. The CDR3 consists of 13 residues. Germline CDR1 is SGHDT and CDR2 is YYEEEE. The V and J ends lost 1 base and 6 bases respectively, with 5 bases between them. The DNA of the CDR3 is TGTGCCAGCAGCTTGTTATCTAATTCACCCCTCCACTTT. Protein sequence: CASSLLSNSPLHF.

The rearrangement links TRBV6-5 to TRBJ2-7, with D maybe TRBD1 (6 bases). The V end lost 5 bases, the J end lost 1 base, and 15 bases lay between the germline ends. The germline V gene has CDR1 MNHEY and CDR2 SVGAGI. The CDR3 is 15 residues long. CDR3 loop: CASSKTGTPSYEQYF. CDR3 DNA: TGTGCCAGCAGTAAAACCGGGACACCGTCCTACGAGCAGTACTTC.

The chain has TRBV5-1 and TRBJ2-3; D uncertain. Deletions cut 2 bases from V and 5 bases from J, with 12 bases between. The CDR3 extends over 14 amino acids. The germline V gene has CDR1 SGHRS and CDR2 YFSETQ. CDR3 sequence (DNA): TGCGCCAGCAGCTTAGGACCAGCCAGAGATACGCAGTATTTT. Translating it yields CASSLGPARDTQYF.

This chain uses TRBV6-5 with TRBJ2-5; D is uncertain. The CDR3 runs 14 residues. Germline values: CDR1 MNHEY, CDR2 SVGAGI. V was shortened by 4 bases and J by 5 bases, with 14 bases between the two germline ends. The CDR3 spells CASSSQWIRETQYF. CDR3 nucleotide sequence: TGTGCCAGCAGTTCTCAGTGGATCCGGGAGACCCAGTACTTC.

This clone was seen only a few times. The chain joins TRBV30 to TRBJ2-5; TRBD2 agrees at 8 bases. CDR3 size: 16 residues. J lost 0 bases, V lost 0 bases, and 6 bases had no gene match. Germline lookup yields CDR1 GTSNPN and CDR2 SVGIG (reference sequence). The CDR3 here is CAWSVRAGGNQETQYF. For the CDR3, the DNA is TGTGCCTGGAGTGTACGGGCGGGAGGAAACCAAGAGACCCAGTACTTC.

The gene calls are TRBV18 and TRBJ1-1; D is undetermined. The V gene's germline CDR1 is KGHSH and CDR2 LQKENI. The length of the CDR3 is 16 residues. Between the trimmed V and J ends, which lost 4 bases and 4 bases, there was a span of 19 bases. CDR3 coding DNA: TGTGCCAGCTCACGGACCCGGGGAGACCATACCACTGAAGCTTTCTTT. Translated: CASSRTRGDHTTEAFF.

The CDR3 region is CASSVNRGQSEAFF. The CDR3, as DNA: TGTGCCAGCAGTGTAAACAGGGGGCAGAGTGAAGCTTTCTTT. The chain links TRBV6-1 to TRBJ1-1, with TRBD1 matching over 9 bases. The V gene end was trimmed by 4 bases and the J gene end by 7 bases; junction bases not matched to a gene: 7. The CDR3 has 14 amino acids. Germline V gene sequence: CDR1 MNHNS, CDR2 SASEGT.

This clone showed up just a few times. This rearrangement joins TRBV29-1 to TRBJ1-2; D ambiguous. Trimming cost V 3 bases and J 5 bases, with 4 bases left between them. This CDR3 region has 10 residues. Per the germline V gene, CDR1 is SQVTM and CDR2 is ANQGSEA. CDR3 nucleotide sequence: TGCAGCGTTGACCAGTATGGCTACACCTTC. This translates into CSVDQYGYTF.